These 26 T cell receptor beta chains came from one sample sequenced in a study of OX40 agonist ivuxolimab in advanced cancers. Profiled with immunoSEQ multiplex PCR; TCRdb holds only in-frame clones, not every one. The sample includes about 46,000 clones, 89% of them seen just once. Sample: CD4+ or CD8+ T cells sorted from blood, taken in a trial of the OX40 agonist ivuxolimab. The receptors here all came from an adult with an advanced solid tumor such as melanoma, head and neck, liver or kidney cancer.

The chain combines TRBV15 with TRBJ2-1; D perhaps matches TRBD2 (6 bases). Germline V lookup: CDR1 LNHNV, CDR2 YYDKDF (reference sequence). This CDR3 is built from 13 residues. The V gene lost 2 bases and the J gene lost 8 bases, with 10 bases spanning the gap. CDR3 sequence (DNA): TGTGCCACCAGCAGATCCGGAGGGTATGAGCAGTTCTTC. Its translation is CATSRSGGYEQFF.

The chain couples TRBV19 to TRBJ2-1; perhaps D is TRBD1 or TRBD2 (5 bases each). The germline V gene encodes CDR1 LNHDA and CDR2 SQIVND (reference sequence). The length of the CDR3 is 12 residues. V lost 3 bases, J lost 8 bases, and 8 bases lay in between. The CDR3, as DNA: TGTGCCAGTAGTATTGGGACGTATGAGCAGTTCTTC. It yields the protein CASSIGTYEQFF.

The chain links TRBV7-6 to TRBJ2-5, with D perhaps TRBD2 (6 bases). The CDR3 extends over 12 amino acids. V lost 3 bases, J lost 5 bases, and 7 bases lay in between. The V gene's germline CDR1 is SGHVS and CDR2 FNYEAQ. The CDR3 coding sequence is TGTGCCAGCAGCTTTGGGGGGGAGACCCAGTACTTC. Its protein is CASSFGGETQYF.

The chain's CDR3 is CASSLDGLQETQYF. The CDR3 nucleotides read TGTGCCAGCAGTTTAGACGGTCTACAAGAGACCCAGTACTTC. This chain joins TRBV27 and TRBJ2-5; D not resolved. V lost 2 bases and J 2 bases, leaving 9 bases between the germline ends. From germline, CDR1 is MNHEY and CDR2 SMNVEV (reference sequence). This CDR3 spans 14 amino acids.

This chain joins TRBV2 and TRBJ2-7, with 7 bases that match TRBD1. The CDR3 consists of 17 residues. Germline CDR1 SNHLY, CDR2 FYNNEI. V shed 0 bases and J 2 bases; nucleotides not matched to a gene: 10. CDR3 nucleotides: TGTGCCAGCAGTGAAGCGTTAGGGACAGCCCTTACCTACGAGCAGTACTTC. Residues: CASSEALGTALTYEQYF.

The chain couples TRBV11-2 to TRBJ1-2, with D maybe TRBD1 (6 bases). The CDR3 consists of 15 residues. Per germline, CDR1 SGHAT and CDR2 FQNNGV. V lost 5 bases to trimming and J lost 0 bases, with 13 bases between them. CDR3 residues: CASSPGQPANYGYTF. CDR3 bases: TGTGCCAGCAGCCCAGGACAGCCCGCTAACTATGGCTACACCTTC.

The count of this clone is one. DNA of the CDR3: TGTGCCATCAGCGGGACAGGGGGCGCGGTCGGGTCTGAAGCTTTCTTT. It yields the protein CAISGTGGAVGSEAFF. The rearrangement links TRBV10-3 to TRBJ1-1, with TRBD1 matching 12 bases. V lost 6 bases to trimming and J lost 6 bases; unmatched junction nucleotides: 11. CDR3 length: 16 residues. CDR1 and CDR2 (germline): ENHRY, SYGVKD.

J is TRBJ2-7 and V is TRBV9, with a weak D call TRBD2 (6 bases). The CDR3 is 17 amino acids. Germline V gives CDR1 SGDLS, CDR2 YYNGEE. V was shortened by 3 bases and J by 0 bases, with 19 bases between the two germline ends. CDR3 bases: TGTGCCAGCAGCGAGGAGAGGGAGGCAGTGCCCTCCTACGAGCAGTACTTC. Translating it yields CASSEEREAVPSYEQYF.

CDR3 protein: CASSLPGLEDEQFF. The CDR3 DNA reads as TGTGCCAGCAGCTTACCGGGACTAGAGGATGAGCAGTTCTTC. The chain employs TRBV7-9 and TRBJ2-1, with 8 bases that match TRBD2. The CDR3 extends over 14 amino acids. Germline V CDR1 and CDR2: SEHNR, FQNEAQ (reference sequence). The V segment lost 2 bases and the J segment 8 bases; nucleotides outside the gene matches: 5. Full variable domain (remainder filled in from reference TRBV7-9 and TRBJ2-1): DTGVSQNPRHKITKRGQNVTFRCDPISEHNRLYWYRQTLGQGPEFLTYFQNEAQLEKSRLLSDRFSAERPKGSFSTLEIQRTEQGDSAMYLCASSLPGLEDEQFFGPGTRLTVL.

J is TRBJ2-1 and V is TRBV7-9, with 11 bases fitting TRBD2. Germline V lookup: CDR1 SEHNR, CDR2 FQNEAQ (reference sequence). This CDR3 contains 15 residues. J gave up 8 bases and V 5 bases, and 8 bases lay outside the gene matches. DNA for the CDR3: TGTGCCAGCAGCCCTGGTGCTAGCGGGAGGCATGAGCAGTTCTTC. Protein product: CASSPGASGRHEQFF.

The V gene is TRBV6-1, the J gene TRBJ1-2, with a weak D call TRBD1 (5 bases). The CDR3 is 11 amino acids. The germline gives CDR1 MNHNS, CDR2 SASEGT. The ends were cut back, 10 bases at V and 6 bases at J, with 12 bases in the middle. CDR3 DNA: TGTGCCACCTGGTGGGGCGATGGCTACACCTTC. This gives the protein CATWWGDGYTF.

This clone was counted once. The V gene is TRBV28, the J gene TRBJ2-5; tentatively, D is TRBD2 (7 bases). Germline values: CDR1 MDHEN, CDR2 SYDVKM. V was trimmed by 1 base and J by 5 bases, leaving 20 bases between them. The CDR3 covers 17 residues. The CDR3, as DNA: TGTGCCAGCAGTTTATATGAAGGGGGAGGGCCCACCGAGACCCAGTACTTC. Its translation: CASSLYEGGGPTETQYF.

The chain uses TRBV5-1 and TRBJ2-7; a weak D match, TRBD1 (6 bases). The V gene lost 1 base and the J gene lost 4 bases, with 18 bases spanning the gap. The CDR3 has 16 amino acids. Germline V gives CDR1 SGHRS, CDR2 YFSETQ. The CDR3 nucleotides are TGCGCCAGCAGCTTGATAATCGCCGGGACAACGTACGAGCAGTACTTC. Its translation is CASSLIIAGTTYEQYF.

This clone has a single count. The chain carries TRBV5-1 and TRBJ2-3, with 13 positions matching TRBD2. Germline assignment: CDR1 SGHRS and CDR2 YFSETQ. The CDR3 length is 15 residues. The V and J ends lost 4 bases and 5 bases, in that order; junction bases with no gene match: 4. CDR3 DNA sequence: TGCGCCAGCAGCCCTGGACTAGCGGGAGTAGATACGCAGTATTTT. Translating gives CASSPGLAGVDTQYF.

This chain uses TRBV28 with TRBJ2-7, with D perhaps matching TRBD1 (5 bases). V was shortened by 6 bases and J by 5 bases, with 17 bases between the two germline ends. CDR3 length: 14 amino acids. Germline loops: CDR1 MDHEN, CDR2 SYDVKM. The DNA for the CDR3 is TGTGCCAGCAGACCCGCTATCCAGGGAAACGAGCAGTACTTC. Translation: CASRPAIQGNEQYF.

The chain links TRBV16 to TRBJ1-5, with D possibly TRBD1 on 5 matching bases. CDR3 size: 15 residues. CDR1 KGHSY and CDR2 FQNENV come from the germline V gene. V was shortened by 0 bases and J by 4 bases, with 10 bases between the two germline ends. As DNA, the CDR3 is TGTGCCAGCAGCCAATCAACCGGGGGGAATCAGCCCCAGCATTTT. Its protein is CASSQSTGGNQPQHF.

V is TRBV5-8 and J is TRBJ1-1; TRBD1 aligns across 9 bases. Germline CDR1 SGHTS, CDR2 YDEGEE. This CDR3 contains 18 residues. V shed 0 bases and J 4 bases; nucleotides not matched to a gene: 13. CDR3 in DNA: TGTGCCAGCAGCTTGGCATTAGATCAACAGGGGGCCGGCACTGAAGCTTTCTTT. Its protein is CASSLALDQQGAGTEAFF.

This clone was seen a single time. The chain couples TRBV5-8 to TRBJ2-7; perhaps TRBD1 as D (5 bases). Trimming cost V 0 bases and J 6 bases, with 7 bases left between them. Germline V gives CDR1 SGHTS, CDR2 YDEGEE. The CDR3 consists of 12 residues. The CDR3 spells CASSLEQVEQYF. In DNA, the CDR3 is TGTGCCAGCAGCTTGGAACAGGTCGAGCAGTACTTC.

V and J are TRBV28 and TRBJ2-4; the D gene is possibly TRBD1 (6 bases). V lost 4 bases to trimming and J lost 3 bases, with 16 bases between them. CDR1 and CDR2 from the germline V gene are MDHEN and SYDVKM. The CDR3 runs 16 residues. CDR3 amino acids: CASSSLDSTHKNIQYF. The CDR3 region has the DNA TGTGCCAGCAGTTCGTTGGACAGTACCCACAAAAACATTCAGTACTTC. The full variable domain, in which reference TRBV28 and TRBJ2-4 provide the parts outside the CDR3, is DVKVTQSSRYLVKRTGEKVFLECVQDMDHENMFWYRQDPGLGLRLIYFSYDVKMKEKGDIPEGYSVSREKKERFSLILESASTNQTSMYLCASSSLDSTHKNIQYFGAGTRLSVL.

The chain has TRBV5-5 and TRBJ2-7; D unresolved. This CDR3 is built from 12 residues. Germline-derived CDR1 and CDR2 are SGHKS and YYEKEE (reference sequence). The CDR3 reads CASSLVGFEWEV. Written as DNA, the CDR3 is TGTGCCAGCAGCTTGGTCGGTTTTGAGTGGGAAGTC.

The chain employs TRBV6-1 and TRBJ2-5; the D gene is possibly TRBD2 (6 bases). This CDR3 is built from 15 residues. Trimming took off 7 bases at V and 4 bases at J, with 19 bases between the two ends. Germline V CDR1 and CDR2: MNHNS, SASEGT. CDR3: CASNNTGLTLETQYF. Here the CDR3 DNA reads TGTGCCAGCAACAATACGGGACTCACCCTAGAGACCCAGTACTTC.

This sequence joins TRBV7-9 and TRBJ2-3, with 7 bases fitting TRBD1. The CDR3 totals 17 residues. The germline CDR1 and CDR2 sequences are SEHNR and FQNEAQ (reference sequence). Trimming cost V 5 bases and J 2 bases; bases outside gene matches: 13. The CDR3 nucleotides read TGTGCCAGCAGCCCGGACTTGGACAGGTCCTTCACAGATACGCAGTATTTT. This encodes CASSPDLDRSFTDTQYF.

The chain uses TRBV14 and TRBJ2-5, with D possibly being TRBD1 (5 bases). The CDR3 consists of 18 residues. Trimming stripped 2 bases from V and 3 bases from J, with 22 bases between. Germline V gene lookup returns CDR1 SGHDN and CDR2 FVKESK. The CDR3 here is CASSQPTSTHLGEETQYF. The CDR3 DNA sequence: TGTGCCAGCAGCCAACCCACATCGACCCACCTAGGGGAAGAGACCCAGTACTTC.

The chain carries TRBV11-2 and TRBJ1-5; 9 nucleotides agree with TRBD1. Germline V gene data show CDR1 as SGHAT and CDR2 as FQNNGV. This CDR3 is built from 15 residues. Trimming took 5 bases from V and 5 from J; bases not matched to a gene: 7. The CDR3 region is CASSRTGGEDQPQHF. Here the CDR3 DNA reads TGTGCCAGCAGCCGCACAGGGGGCGAAGATCAGCCCCAGCATTTT. Complete variable domain (other parts from reference TRBV11-2 and TRBJ1-5): EAGVAQSPRYKIIEKRQSVAFWCNPISGHATLYWYQQILGQGPKLLIQFQNNGVVDDSQLPKDRFSAERLKGVDSTLKIQPAKLEDSAVYLCASSRTGGEDQPQHFGDGTRLSIL.

The chain has TRBV4-3 and TRBJ2-7, with D possibly TRBD2 on 6 matching bases. The CDR3 is made up of 14 amino acids. The V end was cut by 0 bases, the J end by 6 bases, with 12 bases between. Germline V gene sequence: CDR1 LGHNA, CDR2 YSLEER. CDR3: CASSQDRDGGEQYF. In nucleotides, the CDR3 is TGCGCCAGCAGCCAAGATAGGGACGGGGGCGAGCAGTACTTC.

This clone came up once. This chain connects TRBV7-9 to TRBJ2-3; 10 bases align to TRBD2. With V trimmed by 4 bases and J by 0 bases, 7 bases remained unmatched. The germline gives CDR1 SEHNR, CDR2 FQNEAQ (reference sequence). The CDR3 covers 17 residues. This CDR3 is CASSWGAGGPSTDTQYF. CDR3 nucleotide sequence: TGTGCCAGCAGCTGGGGAGCGGGAGGGCCTAGCACAGATACGCAGTATTTT.